The 10 T cell receptor beta chains below come from one sample, sequenced in a study of blood T cell repertoires in COVID-19. Repertoires were generated with immunoSEQ multiplex PCR, while TCRdb's copy carries only in-frame clones and drops some. The sample has over 250,000 clones; just under 90% are singletons. The specimen sequenced was peripheral blood. The receptors derive from a woman between 50 and 59 years old with COVID-19, enrolled during active disease.

The rearrangement uses TRBV4-2 and TRBJ2-1; D is perhaps TRBD2 (5 bases). CDR1 and CDR2 (germline): LGHNA, YNFKEQ. The CDR3 totals 14 residues. The V end lost 1 base, the J end lost 9 bases, and 13 bases lay between the germline ends. The CDR3 region has the DNA TGTGCCAGCAGCCAAGGGGCTAGCTCGGGTGAGCAGTTCTTC. It codes for CASSQGASSGEQFF.

V gene TRBV6-5 combines with J gene TRBJ1-4, with D hard to call. The CDR3 spans 15 residues. The V gene lost 4 bases and the J gene lost 0 bases, with 9 bases spanning the gap. Germline-derived CDR1 and CDR2 are MNHEY and SVGAGI. In DNA, the CDR3 is TGTGCCAGCAGTTTCTCGGACTCAACTAATGAAAAACTGTTTTTT. Its translation: CASSFSDSTNEKLFF.

This rearrangement joins TRBV6-2 or TRBV6-3 to TRBJ1-5; the match to TRBD1 covers 7 bases. This CDR3 comprises 16 residues. Germline V gene lookup returns CDR1 MNHEY and CDR2 SVGEGT. Trimming at V came to 5 bases and at J to 4 bases, leaving 11 bases not matched to a gene. DNA of the CDR3: TGTGCCAGCAGTAGACAGGGCCCCGAGAAGAATCAGCCCCAGCATTTT. It encodes CASSRQGPEKNQPQHF.

The V and J genes are TRBV11-2 and TRBJ2-7, with D possibly being TRBD1 (6 bases). V shed 5 bases and J shed 2 bases, with 16 bases lying between them. CDR1 SGHAT and CDR2 FQNNGV come from the germline V gene. This CDR3 is 15 amino acids long. The CDR3 DNA reads TGTGCCAGCAGCGATCTTACCGAGGGGGCCTACGAGCAGTACTTC. It translates to CASSDLTEGAYEQYF.

This rearrangement joins TRBV5-1 to TRBJ1-1; tentative D call: TRBD1 (6 bases). CDR1 SGHRS and CDR2 YFSETQ come from the germline V gene. CDR3 length: 14 amino acids. The V and J ends lost 4 bases and 0 bases respectively, with 10 bases between them. The CDR3 protein is CASSRGAVNTEAFF. In DNA form, the CDR3 reads TGCGCCAGCAGCCGGGGGGCAGTGAACACTGAAGCTTTCTTT.

The chain employs TRBV7-9 and TRBJ1-2, with 7 bases matching TRBD1. The CDR3 contains 14 residues. V lost 5 bases to trimming and J lost 0 bases; unmatched junction nucleotides: 3. Germline loops: CDR1 SEHNR, CDR2 FQNEAQ (reference sequence). Written as DNA, the CDR3 is TGTGCCAGCAGCCAAACAGGGGCTAACTATGGCTACACCTTC. Protein: CASSQTGANYGYTF.

CDR3 sequence (DNA): TGTGCCAGCAGCCAAAGGGGTGATGAAGTCGCGGGGGGAGTGGATACGCAGTATTTT. It is translated as CASSQRGDEVAGGVDTQYF. The rearrangement links TRBV11-2 to TRBJ2-3; 8 bases line up with TRBD2. Trimming at V came to 5 bases and at J to 6 bases, leaving 22 bases not matched to a gene. The CDR3 sequence is 19 residues long. Looked up from germline, CDR1 is SGHAT and CDR2 is FQNNGV.

This chain uses TRBV14 with TRBJ2-7; 9 nucleotides match TRBD2. The CDR3 extends over 15 amino acids. V was pared by 1 base and J by 0 bases, with 1 base of the junction left unmatched. Germline V gene data show CDR1 as SGHDN and CDR2 as FVKESK. The CDR3 sequence is CASSQVAGVSYEQYF. In DNA form, the CDR3 reads TGTGCCAGCAGCCAAGTAGCGGGAGTCTCCTACGAGCAGTACTTC.

V and J are TRBV7-6 and TRBJ2-7, with 11 bases aligning to TRBD2. V dropped 8 bases and J dropped 10; count of bases not matched to a gene: 22. Germline V CDR1 and CDR2: SGHVS, FNYEAQ. The CDR3 runs 17 residues. In DNA form, the CDR3 reads TGTGCCAGCTCCGGGGGTATAGCGGGAGGGCCGGGATTGGAACAGTACTTC. This codes for CASSGGIAGGPGLEQYF. Full variable domain (missing parts from reference TRBV7-6 and TRBJ2-7): GAGVSQSPRYKVTKRGQDVALRCDPISGHVSLYWYRQALGQGPEFLTYFNYEAQQDKSGLPNDRFSAERPEGSISTLTIQRTEQRDSAMYRCASSGGIAGGPGLEQYFGPGTRLTVT.

This chain links TRBV19 with TRBJ1-5; a possible D gene is TRBD1 (6 bases). Trimming stripped 1 base from V and 5 bases from J, with 15 bases between. CDR3 length: 16 residues. Germline CDR1 and CDR2: LNHDA and SQIVND (reference sequence). The CDR3 sequence is CASSIGRGRGDQPQHF. DNA of the CDR3: TGTGCCAGTAGTATAGGGCGGGGGCGCGGAGATCAGCCCCAGCATTTT.